This T cell receptor (beta chain) came from a study of cytomegalovirus exposure and HLA in healthy donors. Study-level results: Earlier analysis found most TCR beta V segments productive about 87% or about 30% of the time. Reportedly, diagnosis of cytomegalovirus status by the classifier showed high specificity and sensitivity.

Germline CDR1 is SGHTA and CDR2 is FQGTGA. V was trimmed by 5 bases and J by 5 bases, leaving 15 bases between them. CDR3 size: 14 residues. Participants comprised healthy donors of bone marrow. At sampling all donors were nominally healthy, likely with unrecorded immune exposures. The PCR had 60 Vbeta and 13 Jbeta primers. The data were produced by immunoSEQ multiplex PCR, yet TCRdb's version contains in-frame clones alone and is incomplete. The table records about 180,000 clones, 80% of them present only once. To note about this clone: Its cognate antigen is unknown.

The sample taken for sequencing was PBMCs. This sequence was found in a man aged 40-49 years in good health and CMV-seronegative. The chain carries TRBV7-3 and TRBJ1-1; D uncertain. CDR3 coding DNA: TGTGCCAGCAGCCCATCTTTGGGAGGGACTGAAGCTTTCTTT. Protein: CASSPSLGGTEAFF.